This paragraph reports one T cell receptor beta chain. This record comes from a study of blood T cell repertoires in COVID-19. Only in-frame clones appear in the TCRdb table, and some are missing; sequencing was by immunoSEQ multiplex PCR. The sample lists hundreds of thousands of clones; 90% were seen once. Input material: PBMCs or T cells enriched from blood (not recorded which). The origin of this receptor is a man in his 60s who had recovered from COVID-19.

The CDR3, as DNA: TGTGCCAGCGGGACAGACATGAACACTGAAGCTTTCTTT. Protein product: CASGTDMNTEAFF. The genes are TRBV9 and TRBJ1-1, with TRBD1 matching 7 bases. J lost 0 bases, V lost 7 bases, and 3 bases had no gene match. The CDR3 length is 13 residues. Germline CDR1 and CDR2: SGDLS and YYNGEE.